One sample yielded the 17 T cell receptor beta chains listed below, sequenced in a study of control samples from healthy donors and cancer patients. TCRdb's copy holds only in-frame clones and misses some; the assay was immunoSEQ multiplex PCR. The data hold about 80,000 clones, with 90% to 95% observed a single time. The specimen sequenced was blood. The receptors here all came from a man aged 50 or older in good health.

This chain uses TRBV7-2 with TRBJ2-7; D is possibly TRBD1 or TRBD2 (5 bases each). Per the germline V gene, CDR1 is SGHTA and CDR2 is FQGNSA. The CDR3 extends over 14 amino acids. Between the trimmed V and J ends, which lost 5 bases and 3 bases, there was a span of 14 bases. CDR3 protein: CASSPTTGSYEQYF. The CDR3 bases are TGTGCCAGCAGCCCGACTACAGGAAGCTACGAGCAGTACTTC.

The rearrangement joins TRBV5-1 to TRBJ2-2; no definite D call. The germline V gene encodes CDR1 SGHRS and CDR2 YFSETQ. The CDR3 sequence is 12 residues long. The ends were cut back, 4 bases at V and 4 bases at J, with 5 bases in the middle. The CDR3: CASSEPTGELFF. As DNA, the CDR3 is TGCGCCAGCAGCGAGCCCACCGGGGAGCTGTTTTTT.

The DNA for the CDR3 is TGTGCCAGCAGTTTAACTAGGACGGGTGAAGCTTTCTTT. As protein: CASSLTRTGEAFF. This chain joins TRBV12-3 or TRBV12-4 and TRBJ1-1; D is uncertain. V was shortened by 2 bases and J by 7 bases, with 11 bases between the two germline ends. The CDR3 is made up of 13 amino acids.

The rearrangement joins TRBV6-2 or TRBV6-3 to TRBJ2-7; D is undetermined. V shed 2 bases and J shed 3 bases, with 17 bases lying between them. The CDR3 totals 16 residues. The V gene's germline CDR1 is MNHEY and CDR2 SVGEGT. The CDR3 loop is CASSYGHSNTYYEQYF. In DNA, the CDR3 is TGTGCCAGCAGTTACGGTCACTCCAACACTTACTACGAGCAGTACTTC.

The V call is TRBV5-1, the J call TRBJ2-7; 9 bases are shared with TRBD1. The CDR3 covers 18 residues. J gave up 1 base and V 4 bases, and 15 bases lay outside the gene matches. From germline, CDR1 is SGHRS and CDR2 YFSETQ. The CDR3 DNA sequence: TGCGCCAGCAGCCTACGGACAGGGGCAGGGCTCCAATCCTACGAGCAGTACTTC. This sequence encodes CASSLRTGAGLQSYEQYF.

The J gene is TRBJ2-3, the V gene TRBV10-3, with a weak D call TRBD1 (5 bases). Germline values: CDR1 ENHRY, CDR2 SYGVKD. Trimming cost V 3 bases and J 4 bases, with 5 bases left between them. The CDR3 totals 12 residues. CDR3 amino acids: CAISEQADTQYF. The CDR3 bases are TGTGCCATCAGTGAACAGGCAGATACGCAGTATTTT.

This chain uses TRBV14 with TRBJ1-6; 7 positions match TRBD1. The germline CDR1 and CDR2 sequences are SGHDN and FVKESK. This CDR3 is 14 amino acids long. J gave up 7 bases and V 4 bases, and 4 bases lay outside the gene matches. The CDR3 DNA reads TGTGCCAGCAGCCCCAGGACAGGCAATTCACCCCTCCACTTT. Translating it yields CASSPRTGNSPLHF. Full variable domain (missing parts from reference TRBV14 and TRBJ1-6): EAGVTQFPSHSVIEKGQTVTLRCDPISGHDNLYWYRRVMGKEIKFLLHFVKESKQDESGMPNNRFLAERTGGTYSTLKVQPAELEDSGVYFCASSPRTGNSPLHFGNGTRLTVT.

The chain employs TRBV7-2 and TRBJ2-2; possibly TRBD2 for D (5 bases). Trimming left V 4 bases short and J 5 bases short, with 5 bases between. Germline V gene lookup returns CDR1 SGHTA and CDR2 FQGNSA. CDR3 size: 12 residues. DNA for the CDR3: TGTGCCAGCAGCTCGGGAACCGGGGAGCTGTTTTTT. Its translation: CASSSGTGELFF.

This sequence joins TRBV10-3 and TRBJ1-1; the D gene is possibly TRBD1 (5 bases). The germline V gene has CDR1 ENHRY and CDR2 SYGVKD. The length of the CDR3 is 14 residues. Trimming stripped 2 bases from V and 4 bases from J, with 11 bases between. CDR3 coding DNA: TGTGCCATCAGTGAGCTCCAGGGAGTCACTGAAGCTTTCTTT. This encodes CAISELQGVTEAFF.

The V and J genes are TRBV5-1 and TRBJ1-2; D not certain. The germline gives CDR1 SGHRS, CDR2 YFSETQ. V dropped 4 bases and J dropped 0 bases, with 10 bases sitting between them. The CDR3 is made up of 14 amino acids. CDR3 DNA: TGCGCCAGCAGCGATTTGGAGGCTAACTATGGCTACACCTTC. Its protein product is CASSDLEANYGYTF.

The rearrangement joins TRBV20-1 to TRBJ2-1; weak D call: TRBD2 (6 bases). V lost 3 bases and J lost 1, with 10 bases in between. Per the germline V gene, CDR1 is DFQATT and CDR2 is SNEGSKA (reference sequence). This CDR3 is built from 14 residues. The CDR3 DNA sequence: TGCAGTGCTAGTGGCGGGGATTCCTACAATGAGCAGTTCTTC. Its translation is CSASGGDSYNEQFF.

V is TRBV27 and J is TRBJ2-5; D may correspond to TRBD1 or TRBD2 (5 bases each). The germline V gene has CDR1 MNHEY and CDR2 SMNVEV (reference sequence). The CDR3 consists of 13 residues. The ends were cut back, 4 bases at V and 9 bases at J, with 15 bases in the middle. DNA of the CDR3: TGTGCCAGCAGTTCTCAAATGGGGACGGCCCAGTACTTC. It specifies CASSSQMGTAQYF.

This rearrangement joins TRBV7-8 to TRBJ2-5; 10 bases align to TRBD1. Germline V CDR1 and CDR2: SGHVS, FQNEAQ. The junction had 22 bases not matched to a gene; V was cut back by 8 bases and J by 7 bases. The CDR3 runs to 18 residues. CDR3 DNA: TGTGCCAGCGAGGTACGCACGCGAGGGACAGGGGACCTTGGGACCCAGTACTTC. It translates to CASEVRTRGTGDLGTQYF.

The table lists this clone with a count of one. The chain recombines TRBV6-5 with TRBJ1-3, with D possibly being TRBD1 (5 bases). This CDR3 has 14 amino acids. Germline CDR1 is MNHEY and CDR2 is SVGAGI. The V gene lost 5 bases and the J gene lost 4 bases, with 12 bases spanning the gap. The CDR3 DNA reads TGTGCCAGCAGTCCGCAGGGCGACGGAAACACCATATATTTT. Translated: CASSPQGDGNTIYF.

The chain links TRBV9 to TRBJ2-5; D is uncertain. Germline loops: CDR1 SGDLS, CDR2 YYNGEE. The V end was cut by 4 bases, the J end by 3 bases, with 7 bases between. CDR3 length equals 12 residues. CDR3: CASSPREETQYF. CDR3 nucleotide sequence: TGTGCCAGCAGCCCGAGAGAAGAGACCCAGTACTTC.

The rearrangement joins TRBV5-6 to TRBJ2-7; 12 bases are shared with TRBD2. Trimming took 1 base from V and 1 from J; bases not matched to a gene: 3. The CDR3 length is 16 residues. The V gene's germline CDR1 is SGHDT and CDR2 YYEEEE. This chain's CDR3 is CASSLRLAGVSYEQYF. Here the CDR3 DNA reads TGTGCCAGCAGCTTGAGACTAGCGGGGGTATCCTACGAGCAGTACTTC.

The chain recombines TRBV3-1 (or the pseudogene TRBV3-2) with TRBJ1-5; 7 bases are shared with TRBD1. This CDR3 has 15 residues. Germline V CDR1 and CDR2: LGHDT, YNNKEL (reference sequence). V was clipped by 4 bases and J by 1 base; unmatched bases: 4. The CDR3 loop is CASSRRQGSNQPQHF. In DNA, the CDR3 is TGTGCCAGCAGCCGGAGACAGGGCAGCAATCAGCCCCAGCATTTT.